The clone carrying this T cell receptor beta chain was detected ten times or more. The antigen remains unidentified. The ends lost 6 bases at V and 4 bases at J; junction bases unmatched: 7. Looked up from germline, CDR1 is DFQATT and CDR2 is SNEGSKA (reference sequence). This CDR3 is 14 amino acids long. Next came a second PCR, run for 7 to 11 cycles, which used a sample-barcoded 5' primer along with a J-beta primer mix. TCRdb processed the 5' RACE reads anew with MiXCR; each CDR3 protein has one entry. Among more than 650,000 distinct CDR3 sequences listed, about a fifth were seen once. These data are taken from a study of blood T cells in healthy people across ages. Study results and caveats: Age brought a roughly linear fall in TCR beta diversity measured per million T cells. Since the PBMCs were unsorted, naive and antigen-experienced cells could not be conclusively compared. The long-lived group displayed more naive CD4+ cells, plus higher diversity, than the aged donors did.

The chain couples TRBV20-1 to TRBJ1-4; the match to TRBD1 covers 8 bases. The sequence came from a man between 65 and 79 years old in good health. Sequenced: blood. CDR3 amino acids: CSARQGALNEKLFF. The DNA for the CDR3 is TGCAGTGCGAGGCAGGGGGCCCTTAATGAAAAACTGTTTTTT.